The 17 T cell receptor beta chains listed next were all sequenced from one sample in a study of blood T cell repertoires in COVID-19. Data came from immunoSEQ multiplex PCR; TCRdb stores just in-frame clones and leaves some out. There are more than 85,000 clones in the sample; over 65% occur only once, and over 3.5% lies in the top ten. The sequenced sample consisted of peripheral blood. These receptor sequences come from a woman aged 80 or older with acute or convalescent COVID-19.

In regard to this clone: Additional DNA sequences in this sample encode the identical CDR3. V usage is TRBV4-2 and J usage is TRBJ2-2; D is possibly TRBD2 (5 bases). Trimming removed 1 base from V and 4 bases from J, with 10 bases in between. The length of the CDR3 is 15 residues. Germline CDR1 and CDR2: LGHNA and YNFKEQ. The CDR3 nucleotides are TGTGCCAGCAGCCAAGTTGGAGGAAGCACCGGGGAGCTGTTTTTT. The encoded protein is CASSQVGGSTGELFF.

The V gene is TRBV6-5, the J gene TRBJ1-2; maybe TRBD1 (6 bases). The CDR3 is 16 amino acids. With 0 bases removed from V and 4 bases from J, the gap between germline ends came to 15 bases. Germline lookup yields CDR1 MNHEY and CDR2 SVGAGI. The CDR3 DNA reads as TGTGCCAGCAGTTACTCACGACAGGCGACCTTCTATGGCTACACCTTC. It is translated as CASSYSRQATFYGYTF.

The chain couples TRBV6-5 to TRBJ2-3; D perhaps matches TRBD1 (5 bases). This CDR3 has 16 amino acids. V lost 0 bases and J 5 bases, leaving 15 bases between the germline ends. Germline loops: CDR1 MNHEY, CDR2 SVGAGI. The CDR3 DNA reads TGTGCCAGCAGTTACTCGTCACAGGTCGGCATAGATACGCAGTATTTT. It codes for CASSYSSQVGIDTQYF.

The chain carries TRBV9 and TRBJ1-1, with unresolved D. Germline V gives CDR1 SGDLS, CDR2 YYNGEE. The CDR3 sequence is 14 residues long. V was trimmed by 2 bases and J by 3 bases, leaving 11 bases between them. The CDR3 loop is CASSVAGTDTEAFF. For the CDR3, the DNA is TGTGCCAGCAGCGTTGCGGGAACGGACACTGAAGCTTTCTTT.

The genes are TRBV28 and TRBJ1-5; 9 nucleotides line up with TRBD1. The CDR3 length is 14 residues. Germline values: CDR1 MDHEN, CDR2 SYDVKM. The V and J ends lost 6 bases and 9 bases, in that order; junction bases with no gene match: 9. The CDR3 nucleotides read TGTGCCAGCAGCTTGGGACAGGGCCTCGGGCCCCAGCATTTT. Translating gives CASSLGQGLGPQHF.

The rearrangement uses TRBV4-1 and TRBJ2-1; D is uncertain. In germline, CDR1 is MGHRA, CDR2 YSYEKL. V lost 4 bases and J lost 0, with 22 bases in between. The CDR3 has 19 amino acids. The CDR3 nucleotides read TGCGCCAGCAGCCTCCTCTTCGCCGTCGCGGAGAGCTCCTACAATGAGCAGTTCTTC. Protein sequence: CASSLLFAVAESSYNEQFF.

CDR3 protein: CASAEGADTQYF. CDR3 in DNA: TGTGCCAGCGCCGAGGGGGCAGATACGCAGTATTTT. The chain uses TRBV28 and TRBJ2-3; a possible D gene is TRBD1 (6 bases). Germline CDR1 and CDR2: MDHEN and SYDVKM. V was cut by 8 bases and J by 4 bases, with 10 bases left in between. This CDR3 spans 12 amino acids.

The gene calls are TRBV6-5 and TRBJ1-6, with 8 bases fitting TRBD1. The CDR3 extends over 14 amino acids. In germline, CDR1 is MNHEY, CDR2 SVGAGI. The ends lost 6 bases at V and 8 bases at J; junction bases unmatched: 6. The CDR3 DNA reads as TGTGCCAGCAGGACAGGGGAGGTAGATTCACCCCTCCACTTT. Residues: CASRTGEVDSPLHF.

This clone was observed once. This chain connects TRBV2 to TRBJ2-2; 7 positions agree with TRBD1. V lost 4 bases, J lost 5 bases, and 1 base stayed unmatched. Germline V gives CDR1 SNHLY, CDR2 FYNNEI. CDR3 length equals 13 residues. The CDR3 DNA is TGTGCCAGCAGTGGACAGGGAACCGGGGAGCTGTTTTTT. Protein product: CASSGQGTGELFF.

The chain has TRBV28 and TRBJ2-7; D might be TRBD2 (6 bases). Trimming left V 7 bases short and J 3 bases short, with 19 bases between. In germline, CDR1 is MDHEN, CDR2 SYDVKM. This CDR3 has 15 residues. The chain's CDR3 is CASITSLGSGYEQYF. The CDR3 bases are TGTGCCAGCATAACGTCCCTGGGTAGCGGCTACGAGCAGTACTTC.

This clone was observed a handful of times. The CDR3 nucleotides read TGTGCCGGGAAGACAGGGGCGGATTCACCCCTCCACTTT. This sequence encodes CAGKTGADSPLHF. V and J are TRBV28 and TRBJ1-6; 8 bases fit TRBD1. Germline assignment: CDR1 MDHEN and CDR2 SYDVKM. The CDR3 totals 13 residues. Trimming at V came to 11 bases and at J to 8 bases, leaving 8 bases not matched to a gene.

CDR3: CASSSGTETGNTIYF. DNA of the CDR3: TGTGCCAGCAGCTCAGGGACAGAAACTGGAAACACCATATATTTT. The rearrangement joins TRBV7-6 to TRBJ1-3, with 7 nucleotides matching TRBD1. With 4 bases clipped from V and 2 bases from J, the junction kept 5 bases outside the gene matches. CDR3 size: 15 residues. Germline CDR1 SGHVS, CDR2 FNYEAQ.

The chain links TRBV9 to TRBJ2-1; TRBD2 agrees at 10 bases. The CDR3 spans 16 residues. V lost 0 bases to trimming and J lost 4 bases; unmatched junction nucleotides: 4. Germline V gene lookup returns CDR1 SGDLS and CDR2 YYNGEE. CDR3 protein: CASSVGGTSVYNEQFF. The CDR3 region has the DNA TGTGCCAGCAGCGTAGGGGGGACTAGCGTTTACAATGAGCAGTTCTTC.

The chain joins TRBV5-1 to TRBJ1-6; no firm D call. With 0 bases removed from V and 10 bases from J, the gap between germline ends came to 8 bases. Germline values: CDR1 SGHRS, CDR2 YFSETQ. This CDR3 is 13 amino acids long. The DNA of the CDR3 is TGCGCCAGCAGCTTGGCCGCGGAATCACCCCTCCACTTT. This codes for CASSLAAESPLHF.

The chain employs TRBV18 and TRBJ1-3; TRBD1 matches 7 bases. V shed 6 bases, J shed 6 bases, and the junction held 5 bases outside the gene matches. The germline V gene has CDR1 KGHSH and CDR2 LQKENI. The CDR3 contains 13 residues. CDR3 sequence (DNA): TGTGCCAGCTCGACGGGACAGCTAAACACCATATATTTT. Its protein product is CASSTGQLNTIYF.

The chain joins TRBV3-1 (or the pseudogene TRBV3-2) to TRBJ2-3, with D perhaps matching TRBD1 (6 bases). Germline loops: CDR1 LGHDT, CDR2 YNNKEL (reference sequence). Trimming pared 8 bases from V and 1 base from J, leaving 7 bases between. This CDR3 spans 12 amino acids. DNA of the CDR3: TGTGCCAGCGAGGGGGGCACAGATACGCAGTATTTT. This gives the protein CASEGGTDTQYF.

This chain links TRBV6-4 with TRBJ2-1, with 12 positions matching TRBD2. CDR3 size: 15 residues. CDR1 and CDR2 (germline): MRHNA, SNTAGT. V gave up 3 bases and J gave up 7 bases; unmatched junction bases: 4. This CDR3 is CASSEWTSGKNEQFF. CDR3 coding DNA: TGTGCCAGCAGTGAGTGGACTAGCGGGAAGAATGAGCAGTTCTTC.